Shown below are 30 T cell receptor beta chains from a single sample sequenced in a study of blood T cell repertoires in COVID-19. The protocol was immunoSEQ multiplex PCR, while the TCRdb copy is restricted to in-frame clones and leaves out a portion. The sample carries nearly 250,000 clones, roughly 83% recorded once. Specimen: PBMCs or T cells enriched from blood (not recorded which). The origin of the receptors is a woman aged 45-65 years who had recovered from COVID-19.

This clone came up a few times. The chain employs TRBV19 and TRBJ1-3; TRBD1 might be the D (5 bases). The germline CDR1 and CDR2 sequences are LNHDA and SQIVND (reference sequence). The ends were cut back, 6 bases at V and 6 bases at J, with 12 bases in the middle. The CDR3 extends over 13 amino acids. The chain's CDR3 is CASSRRQTNTIYF. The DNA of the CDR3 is TGTGCCAGTAGCCGGAGACAGACAAACACCATATATTTT.

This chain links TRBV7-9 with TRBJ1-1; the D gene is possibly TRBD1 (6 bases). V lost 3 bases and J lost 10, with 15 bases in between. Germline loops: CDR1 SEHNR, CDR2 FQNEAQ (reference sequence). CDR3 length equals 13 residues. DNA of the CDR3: TGTGCCAGCAGCTTGGCCGGGACACCGGCAGCTTTCTTT. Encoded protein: CASSLAGTPAAFF.

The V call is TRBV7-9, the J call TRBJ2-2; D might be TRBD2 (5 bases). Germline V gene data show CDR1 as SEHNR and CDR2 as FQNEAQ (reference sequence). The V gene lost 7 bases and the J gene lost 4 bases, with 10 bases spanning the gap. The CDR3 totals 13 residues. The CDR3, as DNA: TGTGCCAGCACACGGGGATCCACCGGGGAGCTGTTTTTT. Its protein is CASTRGSTGELFF.

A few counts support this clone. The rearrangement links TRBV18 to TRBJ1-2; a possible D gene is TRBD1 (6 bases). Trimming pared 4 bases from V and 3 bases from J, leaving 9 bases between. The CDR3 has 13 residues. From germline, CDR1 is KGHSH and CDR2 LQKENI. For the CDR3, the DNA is TGTGCCAGCTCACTCAGGACAGACTATGGCTACACCTTC. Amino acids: CASSLRTDYGYTF.

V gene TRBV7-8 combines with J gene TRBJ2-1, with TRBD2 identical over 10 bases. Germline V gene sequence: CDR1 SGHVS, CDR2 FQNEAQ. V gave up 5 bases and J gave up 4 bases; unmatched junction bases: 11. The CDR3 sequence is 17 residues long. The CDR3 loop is CASSQPLAGGPYNEQFF. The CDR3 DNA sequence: TGTGCCAGCAGCCAACCTTTAGCGGGAGGCCCTTACAATGAGCAGTTCTTC. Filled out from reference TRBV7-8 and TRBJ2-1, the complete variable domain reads GAGVSQSPRYKVAKRGQDVALRCDPISGHVSLFWYQQALGQGPEFLTYFQNEAQLDKSGLPSDRFFAERPEGSVSTLKIQRTQQEDSAVYLCASSQPLAGGPYNEQFFGPGTRLTVL.

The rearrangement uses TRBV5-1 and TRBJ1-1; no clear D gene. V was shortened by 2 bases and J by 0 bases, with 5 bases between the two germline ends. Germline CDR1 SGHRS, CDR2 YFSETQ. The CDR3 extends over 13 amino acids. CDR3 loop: CASSFSMNTEAFF. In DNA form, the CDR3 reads TGCGCCAGCAGCTTTAGTATGAACACTGAAGCTTTCTTT.

The CDR3 nucleotides read TGTGCCAGCAGCTTGAGTTCCCGGACAGGTGGGGGTGATGAGCAGTTCTTC. As protein: CASSLSSRTGGGDEQFF. The chain carries TRBV5-8 and TRBJ2-1; TRBD1 agrees at 7 bases. With V trimmed by 1 base and J by 8 bases, 15 bases remained unmatched. CDR1 and CDR2 (germline): SGHTS, YDEGEE. The CDR3 extends over 17 amino acids.

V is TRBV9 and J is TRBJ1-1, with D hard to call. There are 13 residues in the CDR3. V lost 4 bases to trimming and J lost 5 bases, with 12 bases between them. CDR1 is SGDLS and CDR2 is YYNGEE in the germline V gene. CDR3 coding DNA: TGTGCCAGCAGCCCCACGAGCCGAACTGAAGCTTTCTTT. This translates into CASSPTSRTEAFF. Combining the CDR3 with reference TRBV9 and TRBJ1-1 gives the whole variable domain DSGVTQTPKHLITATGQRVTLRCSPRSGDLSVYWYQQSLDQGLQFLIQYYNGEERAKGNILERFSAQQFPDLHSELNLSSLELGDSALYFCASSPTSRTEAFFGQGTRLTVV.

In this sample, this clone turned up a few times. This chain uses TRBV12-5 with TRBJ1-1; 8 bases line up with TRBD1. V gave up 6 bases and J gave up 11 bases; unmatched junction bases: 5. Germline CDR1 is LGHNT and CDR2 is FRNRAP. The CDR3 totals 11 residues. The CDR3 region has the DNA TGTGCTAGTGGACTGACAGGGGTGGCTTTCTTT. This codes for CASGLTGVAFF. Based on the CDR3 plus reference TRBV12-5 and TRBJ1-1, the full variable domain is DARVTQTPRHKVTEMGQEVTMRCQPILGHNTVFWYRQTMMQGLELLAYFRNRAPLDDSGMPKDRFSAEMPDATLATLKIQPSEPRDSAVYFCASGLTGVAFFGQGTRLTVV.

The CDR3 bases are TGCGCCAGCAGTCAATCGTCCGGGACAGTAGCGTCGTGCCAGCCCCAGCATTTT. Amino acid sequence: CASSQSSGTVASCQPQHF. The V gene is TRBV23-1, the J gene TRBJ1-5; 7 bases are a match to TRBD1. TRBV23-1 is an ORF for which the function is uncertain. V trimming: 0 bases; J trimming: 7 bases; junction bases outside the gene matches: 15. The CDR3 has 18 residues.

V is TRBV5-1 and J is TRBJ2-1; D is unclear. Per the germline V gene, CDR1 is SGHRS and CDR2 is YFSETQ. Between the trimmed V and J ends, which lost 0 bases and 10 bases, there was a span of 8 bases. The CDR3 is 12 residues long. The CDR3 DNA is TGCGCCAGCAGCTTGGACACTACCGAGCAGTTCTTC. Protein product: CASSLDTTEQFF.

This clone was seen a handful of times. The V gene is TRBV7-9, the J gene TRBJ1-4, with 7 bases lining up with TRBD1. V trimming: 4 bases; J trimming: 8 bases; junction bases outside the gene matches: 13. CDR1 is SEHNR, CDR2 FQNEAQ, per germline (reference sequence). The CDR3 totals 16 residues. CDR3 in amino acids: CASSSSVEGAGEKLFF. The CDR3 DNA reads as TGTGCCAGCAGCTCGAGTGTTGAGGGGGCCGGGGAAAAACTGTTTTTT.

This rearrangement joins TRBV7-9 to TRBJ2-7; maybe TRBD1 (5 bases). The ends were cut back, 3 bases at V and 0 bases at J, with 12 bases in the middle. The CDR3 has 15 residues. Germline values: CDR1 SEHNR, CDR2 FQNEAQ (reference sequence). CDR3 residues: CASSFYIGASYEQYF. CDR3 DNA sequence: TGTGCCAGCAGCTTCTACATAGGGGCCTCCTACGAGCAGTACTTC. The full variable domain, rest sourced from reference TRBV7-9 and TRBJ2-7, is DTGVSQNPRHKITKRGQNVTFRCDPISEHNRLYWYRQTLGQGPEFLTYFQNEAQLEKSRLLSDRFSAERPKGSFSTLEIQRTEQGDSAMYLCASSFYIGASYEQYFGPGTRLTVT.

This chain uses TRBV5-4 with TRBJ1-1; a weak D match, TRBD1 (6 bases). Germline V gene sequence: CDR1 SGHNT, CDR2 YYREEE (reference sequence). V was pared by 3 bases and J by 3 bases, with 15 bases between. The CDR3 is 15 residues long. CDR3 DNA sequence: TGTGCCAGCAGCTCGCCCTTTGGGGGCGACACTGAAGCTTTCTTT. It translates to CASSSPFGGDTEAFF.

Here the CDR3 DNA reads TGCGCCAGCAGCCCGGTCGGGGGAGGGGCGGGGAAGATATACGAGCAGTACTTC. It translates to CASSPVGGGAGKIYEQYF. The chain recombines TRBV5-1 with TRBJ2-7, with 7 bases identical to TRBD2. The CDR3 sequence is 18 residues long. V was pared by 4 bases and J by 4 bases, with 20 bases of the junction left unmatched. Germline CDR1 reads SGHRS; CDR2 reads YFSETQ.

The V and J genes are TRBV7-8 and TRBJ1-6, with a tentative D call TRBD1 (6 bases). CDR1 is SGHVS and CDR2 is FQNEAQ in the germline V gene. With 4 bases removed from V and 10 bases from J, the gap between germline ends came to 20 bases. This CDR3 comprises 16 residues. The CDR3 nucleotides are TGTGCCAGCAGCTCTAGGGGGTGGGGCACGGGGTCACCCCTCCACTTT. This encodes CASSSRGWGTGSPLHF.

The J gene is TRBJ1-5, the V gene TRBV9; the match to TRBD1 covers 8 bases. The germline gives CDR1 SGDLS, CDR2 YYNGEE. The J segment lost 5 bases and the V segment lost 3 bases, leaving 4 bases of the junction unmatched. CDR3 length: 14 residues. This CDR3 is CASSADRVYQPQHF. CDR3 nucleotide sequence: TGTGCCAGCAGCGCGGACAGGGTGTATCAGCCCCAGCATTTT. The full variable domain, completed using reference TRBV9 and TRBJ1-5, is DSGVTQTPKHLITATGQRVTLRCSPRSGDLSVYWYQQSLDQGLQFLIQYYNGEERAKGNILERFSAQQFPDLHSELNLSSLELGDSALYFCASSADRVYQPQHFGDGTRLSIL.

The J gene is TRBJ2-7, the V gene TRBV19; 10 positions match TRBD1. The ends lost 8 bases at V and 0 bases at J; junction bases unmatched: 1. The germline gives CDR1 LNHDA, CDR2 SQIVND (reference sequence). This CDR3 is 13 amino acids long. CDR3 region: CASGDRGSYEQYF. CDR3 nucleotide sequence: TGTGCCAGTGGGGACAGGGGCTCCTACGAGCAGTACTTC.

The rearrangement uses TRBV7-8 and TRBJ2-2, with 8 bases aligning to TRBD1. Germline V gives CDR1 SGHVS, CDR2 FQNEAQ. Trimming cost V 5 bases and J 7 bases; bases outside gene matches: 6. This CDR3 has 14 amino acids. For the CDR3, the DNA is TGTGCCAGCAGCGAAGGACAGGGAGGCGGGGAGCTGTTTTTT. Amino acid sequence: CASSEGQGGGELFF.

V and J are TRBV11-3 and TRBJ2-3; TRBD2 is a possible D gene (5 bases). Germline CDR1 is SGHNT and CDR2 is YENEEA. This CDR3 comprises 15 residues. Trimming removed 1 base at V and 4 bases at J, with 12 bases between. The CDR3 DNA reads TGTGCCAGCAGCTTAGGGAGATTCGGGGCAGATACGCAGTATTTT. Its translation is CASSLGRFGADTQYF.

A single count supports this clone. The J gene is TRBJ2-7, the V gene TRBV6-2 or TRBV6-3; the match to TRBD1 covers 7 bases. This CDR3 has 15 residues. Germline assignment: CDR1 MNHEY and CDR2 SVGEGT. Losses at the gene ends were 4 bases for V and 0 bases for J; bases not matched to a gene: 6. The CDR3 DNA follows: TGTGCCAGCAGTTTTACGACAGGGAGCTCCTACGAGCAGTACTTC. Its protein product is CASSFTTGSSYEQYF.

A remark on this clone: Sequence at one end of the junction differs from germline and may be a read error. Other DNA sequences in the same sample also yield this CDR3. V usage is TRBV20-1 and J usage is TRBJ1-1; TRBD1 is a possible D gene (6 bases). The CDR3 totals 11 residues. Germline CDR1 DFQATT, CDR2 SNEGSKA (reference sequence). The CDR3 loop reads CSAIGDTEAFF. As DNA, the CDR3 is TGCAGTGCTATCGGGGACACCGAAGCTTTCTTT.

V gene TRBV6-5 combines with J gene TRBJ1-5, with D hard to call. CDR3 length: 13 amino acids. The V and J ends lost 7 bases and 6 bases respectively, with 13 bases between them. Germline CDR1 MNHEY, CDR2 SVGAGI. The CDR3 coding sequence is TGTGCCAGCACCCTCCAGGCGGGTCAGCCCCAGCATTTT. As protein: CASTLQAGQPQHF.

CDR3 coding DNA: TGCGCCAGCAGCCAGGGGACTAGCGGGTTCTATGAGCAGTTCTTC. Encoded protein: CASSQGTSGFYEQFF. The chain couples TRBV4-3 to TRBJ2-1, with 12 positions matching TRBD2. CDR1 is LGHNA, CDR2 YSLEER, per germline. The junction had 5 bases not matched to a gene; V was cut back by 3 bases and J by 8 bases. The length of the CDR3 is 15 residues.

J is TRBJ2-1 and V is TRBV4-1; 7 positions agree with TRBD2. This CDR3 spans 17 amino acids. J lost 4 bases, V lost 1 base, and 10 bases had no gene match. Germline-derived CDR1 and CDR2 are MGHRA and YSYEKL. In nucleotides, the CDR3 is TGCGCCAGCAGCCAAGCCCTCGGGCGGGAGAAATACAATGAGCAGTTCTTC. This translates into CASSQALGREKYNEQFF.

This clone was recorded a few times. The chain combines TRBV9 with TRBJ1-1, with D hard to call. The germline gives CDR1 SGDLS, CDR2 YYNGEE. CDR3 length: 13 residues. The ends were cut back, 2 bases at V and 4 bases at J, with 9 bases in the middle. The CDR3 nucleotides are TGTGCCAGCAGCGTCATGGTTAGCACTGAAGCTTTCTTT. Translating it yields CASSVMVSTEAFF.

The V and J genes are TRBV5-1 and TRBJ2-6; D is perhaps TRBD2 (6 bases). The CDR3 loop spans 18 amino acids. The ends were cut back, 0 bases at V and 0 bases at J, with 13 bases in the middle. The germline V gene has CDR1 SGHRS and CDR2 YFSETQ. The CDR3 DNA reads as TGCGCCAGCAGCTTGGCCTTACTAGCAGGCTCTGGGGCCAACGTCCTGACTTTC. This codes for CASSLALLAGSGANVLTF.

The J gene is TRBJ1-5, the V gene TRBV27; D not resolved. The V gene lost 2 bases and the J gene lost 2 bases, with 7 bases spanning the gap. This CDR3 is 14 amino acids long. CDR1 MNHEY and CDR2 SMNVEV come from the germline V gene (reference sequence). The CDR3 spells CASSLSRGNQPQHF. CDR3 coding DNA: TGTGCCAGCAGTTTAAGTCGAGGCAATCAGCCCCAGCATTTT.

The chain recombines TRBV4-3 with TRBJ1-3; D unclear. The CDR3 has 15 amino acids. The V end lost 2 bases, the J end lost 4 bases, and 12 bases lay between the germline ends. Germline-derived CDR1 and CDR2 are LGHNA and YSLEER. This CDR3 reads CASSQTVAGGNTIYF. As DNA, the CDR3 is TGCGCCAGCAGCCAAACAGTGGCCGGCGGAAACACCATATATTTT.

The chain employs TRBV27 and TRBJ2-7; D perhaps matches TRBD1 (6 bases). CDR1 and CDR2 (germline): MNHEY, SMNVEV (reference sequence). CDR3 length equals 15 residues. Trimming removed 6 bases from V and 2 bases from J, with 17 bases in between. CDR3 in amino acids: CASSRPGTTTYEQYF. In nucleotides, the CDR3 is TGTGCCAGCAGCAGGCCCGGGACAACTACCTACGAGCAGTACTTC.